This T cell receptor (beta chain) was documented in a study of T cell clusters in autoimmune cytopenias. Study-wide points: Primary autoimmune cytopenia patients seemingly lacked the physiological T cell clusters found in healthy donors. Exclusive TRB clusters were around 3-fold more numerous in healthy donors than in active autoimmune hepatitis.

The CDR3 loop spans 15 amino acids. CDR1 and CDR2 (germline): SEHNR, FQNEAQ (reference sequence). One tube held mixed TRB-A and TRB-B primer pools for touch-down PCR. TCRdb re-called the multiplex PCR reads, yielding one record per CDR3 amino acid sequence without DNA. This listing includes approximately 6,000 distinct CDR3 sequences. Tens of thousands of genome equivalents of blood DNA were amplified for TRB. Regarding this clonotype: Antigen unknown.

The genes are TRBV7-9 and TRBJ2-5; TCRdb indicates TRBD1, and absent DNA this call remains unverified. The sequence was obtained from a human donor with an autoimmune cytopenia or autoimmune hepatitis (not recorded which). Sequenced: peripheral blood. The CDR3: CASSSGTLYQETQYF. Looking up the rest from reference TRBV7-9 and TRBJ2-5 gives the full variable domain: DTGVSQNPRHKITKRGQNVTFRCDPISEHNRLYWYRQTLGQGPEFLTYFQNEAQLEKSRLLSDRFSAERPKGSFSTLEIQRTEQGDSAMYLCASSSGTLYQETQYFGPGTRLLVL.